This T cell receptor beta chain was observed in a study of early T cells in non-severe SARS-CoV-2 infection. In the study overall: Unsorted whole-blood RNA was sequenced in bulk, leaving chains unpaired. General study findings and limits: Comparison of clonotypes with VDJdb favored anti-spike CD8 responses while missing private and CD4 specificities.

This clonotype was detected ten times or more. Its antigen is unknown. TCRdb processed the 5' RACE reads anew with MiXCR; each CDR3 protein has one entry. The sample shows some 40,000 distinct CDR3 sequences, 4.5% to 7% of them seen only once. This receptor was obtained from an adult who was a healthcare worker with PCR-confirmed SARS-CoV-2 infection or an uninfected control (not recorded which). Sequencing used whole blood, obtained at baseline.

CDR3 loop: CASSASANTQYF. CDR3 DNA: TGTGCCAGCAGCGCTAGCGCAAACACCCAGTACTTC. The chain joins TRBV7-2 to TRBJ2-5; tentatively, D is TRBD2 (6 bases). Germline V gene lookup returns CDR1 SGHTA and CDR2 FQGNSA. Trimming took 5 bases from V and 8 from J, leaving 12 bases between them. There are 12 residues in the CDR3.